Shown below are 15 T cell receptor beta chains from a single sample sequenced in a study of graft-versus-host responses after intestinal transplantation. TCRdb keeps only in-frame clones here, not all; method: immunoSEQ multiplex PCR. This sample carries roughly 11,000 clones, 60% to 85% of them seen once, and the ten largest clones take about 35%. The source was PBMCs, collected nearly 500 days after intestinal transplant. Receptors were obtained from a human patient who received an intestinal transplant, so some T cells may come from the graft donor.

The CDR3 sequence: CASWGDTQYF. CDR3 sequence (DNA): TGTGCCAGTTGGGGAGATACGCAGTATTTT. The genes are TRBV19 and TRBJ2-3, with D hard to call. Trimming removed 8 bases at V and 5 bases at J, with 5 bases between. This CDR3 has 10 residues. Germline V lookup: CDR1 LNHDA, CDR2 SQIVND (reference sequence).

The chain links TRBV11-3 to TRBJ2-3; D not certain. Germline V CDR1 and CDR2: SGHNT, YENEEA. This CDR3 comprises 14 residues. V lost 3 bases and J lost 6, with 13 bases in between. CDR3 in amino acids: CASSFDGVGDTQYF. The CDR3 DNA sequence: TGTGCCAGCAGCTTTGACGGCGTCGGGGATACGCAGTATTTT.

CDR3 protein: CAFLAGGSYEQYF. The CDR3 DNA sequence: TGTGCCTTTTTAGCGGGAGGCTCCTACGAGCAGTACTTC. This chain uses TRBV11-2 with TRBJ2-7; the match to TRBD2 covers 10 bases. This CDR3 is 13 amino acids long. The junction had 4 bases not matched to a gene; V was cut back by 11 bases and J by 0 bases. CDR1 and CDR2 from the germline V gene are SGHAT and FQNNGV.

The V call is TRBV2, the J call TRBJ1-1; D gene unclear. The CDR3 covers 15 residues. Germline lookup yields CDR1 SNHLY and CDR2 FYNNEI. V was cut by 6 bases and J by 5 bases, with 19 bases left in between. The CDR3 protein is CASSVSQNTLTEAFF. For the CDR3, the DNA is TGTGCCAGCAGCGTATCTCAAAATACACTAACTGAAGCTTTCTTT.

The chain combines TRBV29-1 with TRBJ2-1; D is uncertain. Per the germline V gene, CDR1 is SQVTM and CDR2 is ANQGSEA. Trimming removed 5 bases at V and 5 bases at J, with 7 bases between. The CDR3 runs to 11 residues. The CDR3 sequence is CSVLTNNEQFF. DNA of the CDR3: TGCAGCGTTCTAACGAACAATGAGCAGTTCTTC.

As DNA, the CDR3 is TGTGCCTGGAGTGTGATATTCACAGCCAATAATCAGCCCCAGCATTTT. Encoded protein: CAWSVIFTANNQPQHF. The rearrangement uses TRBV30 and TRBJ1-5; D remains ambiguous. Trimming shortened V by 0 bases and J by 4 bases, and 16 bases separated the two germline ends. The CDR3 sequence is 16 residues long. The germline V gene encodes CDR1 GTSNPN and CDR2 SVGIG (reference sequence). The whole variable domain, remainder taken from reference TRBV30 and TRBJ1-5, is SQTIHQWPATLVQPVGSPLSLECTVEGTSNPNLYWYRQAAGRGLQLLFYSVGIGQISSEVPQNLSASRPQDRQFILSSKKLLLSDSGFYLCAWSVIFTANNQPQHFGDGTRLSIL.

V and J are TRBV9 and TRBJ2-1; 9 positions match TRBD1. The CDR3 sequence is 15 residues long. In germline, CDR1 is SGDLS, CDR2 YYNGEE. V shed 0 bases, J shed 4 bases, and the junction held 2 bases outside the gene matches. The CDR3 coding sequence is TGTGCCAGCAGCGTAGGGGACAGGGCTTACAATGAGCAGTTCTTC. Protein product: CASSVGDRAYNEQFF.

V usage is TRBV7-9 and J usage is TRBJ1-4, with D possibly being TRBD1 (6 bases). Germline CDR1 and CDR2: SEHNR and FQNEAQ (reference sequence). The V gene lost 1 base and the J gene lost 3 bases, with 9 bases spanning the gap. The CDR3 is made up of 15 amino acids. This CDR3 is CASSLGGAANEKLFF. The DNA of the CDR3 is TGTGCCAGCAGCTTAGGGGGGGCAGCTAATGAAAAACTGTTTTTT.

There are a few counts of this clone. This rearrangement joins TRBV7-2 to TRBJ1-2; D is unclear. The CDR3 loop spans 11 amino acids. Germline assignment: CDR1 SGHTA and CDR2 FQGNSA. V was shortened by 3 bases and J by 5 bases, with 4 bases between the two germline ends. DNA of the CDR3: TGTGCCAGCAGCTTGAGATATGGCTACACCTTC. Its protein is CASSLRYGYTF.

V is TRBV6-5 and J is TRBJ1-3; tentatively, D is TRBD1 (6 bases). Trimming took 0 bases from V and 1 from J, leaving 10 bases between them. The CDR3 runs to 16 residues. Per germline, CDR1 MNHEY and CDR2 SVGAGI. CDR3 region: CASSYSVTGSGNTIYF. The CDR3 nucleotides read TGTGCCAGCAGTTACTCCGTGACAGGTTCTGGAAACACCATATATTTT.

This CDR3 is CASRTTATLYNEQFF. The CDR3 coding sequence is TGCGCCAGCAGAACTACCGCAACGCTGTACAATGAGCAGTTCTTC. J is TRBJ2-1 and V is TRBV5-1; D is uncertain. The V and J ends lost 5 bases and 4 bases respectively, with 16 bases between them. Per the germline V gene, CDR1 is SGHRS and CDR2 is YFSETQ. CDR3 length equals 15 residues.

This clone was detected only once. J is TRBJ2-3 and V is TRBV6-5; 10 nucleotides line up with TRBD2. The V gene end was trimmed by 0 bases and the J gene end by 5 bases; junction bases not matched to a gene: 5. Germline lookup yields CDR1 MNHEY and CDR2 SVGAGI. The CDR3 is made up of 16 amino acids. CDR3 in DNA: TGTGCCAGCAGTTACTCGTCCGCTAGCGGGGGAGATACGCAGTATTTT. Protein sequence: CASSYSSASGGDTQYF.

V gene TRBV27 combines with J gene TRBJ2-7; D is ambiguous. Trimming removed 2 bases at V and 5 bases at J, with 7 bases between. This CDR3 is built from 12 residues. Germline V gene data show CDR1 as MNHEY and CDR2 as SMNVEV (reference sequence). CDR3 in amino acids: CASSLRFHEQYF. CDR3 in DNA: TGTGCCAGCAGTTTAAGGTTCCACGAGCAGTACTTC.

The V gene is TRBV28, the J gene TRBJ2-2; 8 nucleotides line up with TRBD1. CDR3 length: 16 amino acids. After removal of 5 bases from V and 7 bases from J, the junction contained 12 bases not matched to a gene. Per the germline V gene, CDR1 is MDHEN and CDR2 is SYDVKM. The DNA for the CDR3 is TGTGCCAGCAGTAAACAGGCAGGGGGCTTGATCGGGGAGCTGTTTTTT. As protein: CASSKQAGGLIGELFF.

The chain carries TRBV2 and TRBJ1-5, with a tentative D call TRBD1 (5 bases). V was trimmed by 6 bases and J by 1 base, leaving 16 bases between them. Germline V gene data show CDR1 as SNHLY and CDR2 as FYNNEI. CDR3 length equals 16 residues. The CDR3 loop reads CASRTGPGGSNQPQHF. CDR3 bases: TGTGCCAGCAGAACCGGGCCCGGGGGGAGCAATCAGCCCCAGCATTTT. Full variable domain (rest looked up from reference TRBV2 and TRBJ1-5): EPEVTQTPSHQVTQMGQEVILRCVPISNHLYFYWYRQILGQKVEFLVSFYNNEISEKSEIFDDQFSVERPDGSNFTLKIRSTKLEDSAMYFCASRTGPGGSNQPQHFGDGTRLSIL.